This T cell receptor beta chain was identified in a study of blood T cell repertoires in COVID-19. The wider study: PBMCs, B-cell-depleted T cells, or T cells were the source of the cDNA or gDNA that made up the material.

This CDR3 spans 16 amino acids. V dropped 1 base and J dropped 3; count of bases not matched to a gene: 2. Germline CDR1 reads SGHVS; CDR2 reads FNYEAQ. Method: immunoSEQ multiplex PCR; TCRdb's copy keeps in-frame clones and lacks some. Of some 300,000 clones listed, 88% are singletons. The material sequenced was peripheral blood. V usage is TRBV7-6 and J usage is TRBJ2-1; 11 bases align to TRBD2. This clonotype was obtained from a woman between 25 and 40 years old who had recovered from COVID-19. Written as DNA, the CDR3 is TGTGCCAGCAGCTTAGTTAGCGGGGGGGTCTACAATGAGCAGTTCTTC. Translation: CASSLVSGGVYNEQFF.